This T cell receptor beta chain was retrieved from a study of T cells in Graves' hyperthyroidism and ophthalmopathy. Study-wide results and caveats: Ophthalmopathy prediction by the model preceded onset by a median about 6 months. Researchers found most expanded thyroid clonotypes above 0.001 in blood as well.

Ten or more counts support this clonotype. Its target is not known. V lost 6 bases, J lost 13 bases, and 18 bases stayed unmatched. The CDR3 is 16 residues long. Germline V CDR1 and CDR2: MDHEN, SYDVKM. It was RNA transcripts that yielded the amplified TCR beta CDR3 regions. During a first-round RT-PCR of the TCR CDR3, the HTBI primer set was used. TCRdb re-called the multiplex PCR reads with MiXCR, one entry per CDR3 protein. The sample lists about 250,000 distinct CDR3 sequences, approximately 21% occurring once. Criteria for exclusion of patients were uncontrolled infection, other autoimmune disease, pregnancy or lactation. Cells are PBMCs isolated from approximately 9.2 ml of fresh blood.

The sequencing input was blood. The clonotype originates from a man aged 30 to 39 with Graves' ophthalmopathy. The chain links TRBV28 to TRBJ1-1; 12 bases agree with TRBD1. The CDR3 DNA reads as TGTGCCAGCAGCCCCTCCGGGACAGGGGGCTCGTCGGGGGATTTCTTT. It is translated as CASSPSGTGGSSGDFF.